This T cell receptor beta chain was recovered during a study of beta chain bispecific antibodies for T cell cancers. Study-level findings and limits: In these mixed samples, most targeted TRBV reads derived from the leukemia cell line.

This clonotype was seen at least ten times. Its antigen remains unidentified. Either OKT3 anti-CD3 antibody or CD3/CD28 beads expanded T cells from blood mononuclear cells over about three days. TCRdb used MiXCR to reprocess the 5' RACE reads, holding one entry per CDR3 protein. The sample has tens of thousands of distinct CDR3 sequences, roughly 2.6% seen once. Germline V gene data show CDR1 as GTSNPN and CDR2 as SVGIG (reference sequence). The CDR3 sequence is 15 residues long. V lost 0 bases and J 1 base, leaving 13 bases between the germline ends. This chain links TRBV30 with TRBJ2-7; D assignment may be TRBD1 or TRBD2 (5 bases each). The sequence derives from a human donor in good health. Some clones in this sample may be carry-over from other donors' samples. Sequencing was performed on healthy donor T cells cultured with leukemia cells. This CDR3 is CAWSVRPGPSYEQYF. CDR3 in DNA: TGTGCCTGGAGTGTAAGGCCGGGGCCGTCCTACGAGCAGTACTTC.